This T cell receptor beta chain derives from a study of blood T cell repertoires in COVID-19. The assay was immunoSEQ multiplex PCR, and TCRdb's table has in-frame clones only and misses some. The sample yields more than 300,000 clones, roughly 90% seen once. The receptor comes from a woman aged 25 to 39 who had recovered from COVID-19. Material for sequencing was PBMCs or T cells enriched from blood (not recorded which).

This chain's CDR3 is CASSPGGAVRGEKLFF. CDR3 nucleotides: TGTGCCAGCTCACCAGGCGGGGCGGTGCGGGGTGAAAAACTGTTTTTT. The chain links TRBV18 to TRBJ1-4, with TRBD1 as a possible D gene (5 bases). In germline, CDR1 is KGHSH, CDR2 LQKENI. V was clipped by 2 bases and J by 7 bases, with 17 bases between them. This CDR3 has 16 residues.